What follows describes a single T cell receptor (beta chain). Its antigen is still unknown. This record comes from a study of liver allograft versus peripheral blood T cells. About the study: A comparison was made between T cell receptor repertoires in transplanted livers and those in recipients' peripheral blood. Study results and limitations: Reported data describe T cell receptor repertoires within liver allografts as differing from those in peripheral blood.

Germline lookup yields CDR1 MNHEY and CDR2 SMNVEV (reference sequence). This CDR3 contains 14 residues. Trimming pared 0 bases from V and 4 bases from J, leaving 10 bases between. One entry per CDR3 protein, called by TCRdb with MiXCR from the reads. This table has over 9,000 distinct CDR3 sequences, around 18% appearing once. The receptor comes from a human patient who had a liver transplant. Some of the T cells may derive from the graft donor. V usage is TRBV27 and J usage is TRBJ2-7, with D possibly matching TRBD1 (6 bases). Written as DNA, the CDR3 is TGTGCCAGCAGTTTATCGGGGGCTAGTTACGAGCAGTACTTC. Amino acid sequence: CASSLSGASYEQYF.